These 6 T cell receptor beta chains were sequenced from one sample in a study of OX40 agonist ivuxolimab in advanced cancers. The method was immunoSEQ multiplex PCR; TCRdb's version includes in-frame clones alone and lacks a portion of them. The sample records tens of thousands of clones, 88% being singletons. Sequencing was performed on CD4+ or CD8+ T cells sorted from blood, taken in a trial of the OX40 agonist ivuxolimab. The receptors were sampled from an adult with an advanced solid tumor such as melanoma, head and neck, liver or kidney cancer.

DNA of the CDR3: TGCAGCGTAGGAGGAACAAGAAATTTGAACACTGAAGCTTTCTTT. Its protein is CSVGGTRNLNTEAFF. V usage is TRBV29-1 and J usage is TRBJ1-1; D uncertain. Germline V gene lookup returns CDR1 SQVTM and CDR2 ANQGSEA. There are 15 residues in the CDR3. Trimming took 6 bases from V and 0 from J, leaving 17 bases between them. Full variable domain (outside the CDR3, taken from reference TRBV29-1 and TRBJ1-1): SAVISQKPSRDICQRGTSLTIQCQVDSQVTMMFWYRQQPGQSLTLIATANQGSEATYESGFVIDKFPISRPNLTFSTLTVSNMSPEDSSIYLCSVGGTRNLNTEAFFGQGTRLTVV.

The gene calls are TRBV10-1 and TRBJ2-4; 8 bases fit TRBD1. Trimming removed 7 bases from V and 0 bases from J; junction bases left unmatched: 20. The germline gives CDR1 WNHNN, CDR2 SYGVQD (reference sequence). CDR3 length equals 20 residues. In DNA, the CDR3 is TGCGCCAGCATCTTCGGACAGGGCGTTAGACTGCCTGTAGCCAAAAACATTCAGTACTTC. This gives the protein CASIFGQGVRLPVAKNIQYF.

The CDR3 reads CAVGGRVAANEQFF. The CDR3, as DNA: TGTGCCGTAGGGGGGAGAGTGGCCGCCAATGAGCAGTTCTTC. The chain combines TRBV19 with TRBJ2-1, with D tentatively TRBD1 or TRBD2 (6 bases each). The CDR3 loop spans 14 amino acids. From germline, CDR1 is LNHDA and CDR2 SQIVND (reference sequence). V was trimmed by 11 bases and J by 6 bases, leaving 20 bases between them.

This rearrangement joins TRBV27 to TRBJ2-3, with 8 bases matching TRBD2. The CDR3 is 15 amino acids. V lost 8 bases and J lost 1; bases outside the gene matches: 8. Looked up from germline, CDR1 is MNHEY and CDR2 is SMNVEV (reference sequence). CDR3: CASLSPGLGTDTQYF. The CDR3 DNA is TGTGCCAGCCTTAGCCCGGGACTAGGCACAGATACGCAGTATTTT.

The chain employs TRBV29-1 and TRBJ2-6; no definite D call. V lost 1 base, J lost 0 bases, and 10 bases lay in between. From germline, CDR1 is SQVTM and CDR2 ANQGSEA. The CDR3 sequence is 16 residues long. In nucleotides, the CDR3 is TGCAGCGTTGAAGGAGGTCCAAACTCTGGGGCCAACGTCCTGACTTTC. Its protein is CSVEGGPNSGANVLTF.

This sequence joins TRBV5-4 and TRBJ2-5; perhaps TRBD2 as D (5 bases). Judging by the DNA end, TRBJ2-7 fits better; the J call may be wrong. Germline V gives CDR1 SGHNT, CDR2 YYREEE (reference sequence). This CDR3 contains 15 residues. This CDR3 reads CASSRGSRGSYEQYF. CDR3 nucleotide sequence: TGTGCCAGCAGCCGAGGGAGTCGGGGATCCTACGAGCAGTACTTC.